The entry below gives a single TCR beta chain sequence along with its context. The source of the sample is a study of blood T cell repertoires in COVID-19. Looking at the study overall: Samples taken during acute and convalescent COVID-19 were collected in the United States, Italy and Spain. T cells, B-cell-depleted T cells, or PBMCs supplied cDNA or gDNA.

The CDR3 loop spans 15 amino acids. Germline CDR1 reads DFQATT; CDR2 reads SNEGSKA (reference sequence). V was pared by 3 bases and J by 5 bases, with 10 bases of the junction left unmatched. Per the original methods: Amplification of reference gene primers was used by the study to estimate nucleated cell counts. Repertoires were generated with immunoSEQ multiplex PCR, while TCRdb's copy carries only in-frame clones and drops some. V and J calls and clone size are those listed in that table; D and trimming were worked out from the DNA. The sample includes approximately 200,000 clones, about nine tenths seen only once; the top ten take 3.5% to 5%.

This chain joins TRBV20-1 and TRBJ2-1; TRBD2 agrees at 7 bases. This TCR was recovered from a woman aged 30 to 39 with acute or convalescent COVID-19. Sequenced material: peripheral blood. DNA of the CDR3: TGCAGTGCTAGTTTTGGTGGACTAGTGGACAATGAGCAGTTCTTC. Translated, it gives CSASFGGLVDNEQFF.